One sample yielded the 19 T cell receptor beta chains listed below, sequenced in a study of T cell repertoires in cytomegalovirus infection. Each CDR3 protein gets one entry after TCRdb re-called the reads with MiXCR. The sample includes about 740,000 distinct CDR3 sequences, roughly a third of them seen just once. The material sequenced was PBMCs. These receptors came from a human donor in good health (CMV status not recorded). Some clones in this sample may be carry-over from other donors' samples.

This clonotype was detected only a few times. V usage is TRBV19 and J usage is TRBJ2-7; 7 bases align to TRBD1. CDR3 size: 12 residues. CDR1 is LNHDA and CDR2 is SQIVND in the germline V gene (reference sequence). V shed 3 bases and J 8 bases; nucleotides not matched to a gene: 4. In DNA form, the CDR3 reads TGTGCCAGTAGTATTCACAGGGGTCAGCAGTACTTC. Protein product: CASSIHRGQQYF. The variable domain in full, with the rest retrieved from reference TRBV19 and TRBJ2-7, is DGGITQSPKYLFRKEGQNVTLSCEQNLNHDAMYWYRQDPGQGLRLIYYSQIVNDFQKGDIAEGYSVSREKKESFPLTVTSAQKNPTAFYLCASSIHRGQQYFGPGTRLTVT.

The chain uses TRBV7-8 and TRBJ2-7; weak D call: TRBD1 (5 bases). CDR3 length equals 16 residues. The germline V gene encodes CDR1 SGHVS and CDR2 FQNEAQ. V shed 4 bases and J shed 4 bases, with 20 bases lying between them. CDR3 amino acids: CASSSDRQTGGYEQYF. In DNA, the CDR3 is TGTGCCAGCAGCTCTGATAGACAGACGGGTGGATACGAGCAGTACTTC.

V is TRBV28 and J is TRBJ2-2, with D unclear. V was trimmed by 1 base and J by 7 bases, leaving 10 bases between them. Germline lookup yields CDR1 MDHEN and CDR2 SYDVKM. This CDR3 spans 14 amino acids. CDR3 DNA: TGTGCCAGCAGTTTATTTTTGGGCGGCGGGGAGCTGTTTTTT. Its protein product is CASSLFLGGGELFF.

V and J are TRBV6-1 and TRBJ2-7, with D maybe TRBD1 (6 bases). The length of the CDR3 is 15 residues. V lost 4 bases, J lost 1 base, and 14 bases lay in between. Germline lookup yields CDR1 MNHNS and CDR2 SASEGT. The CDR3 bases are TGTGCCAGCAGTGTTGCGAACACAGGGTCCTACGAGCAGTACTTC. It translates to CASSVANTGSYEQYF.

In its sample, this clonotype was seen many times. J is TRBJ2-3 and V is TRBV7-2, with no clear D. Trimming took 0 bases from V and 4 from J, leaving 8 bases between them. Germline assignment: CDR1 SGHTA and CDR2 FQGNSA. The CDR3 is 14 residues long. The CDR3 protein is CASSLALVADTQYF. CDR3 in DNA: TGTGCCAGCAGCTTAGCGCTGGTTGCAGATACGCAGTATTTT.

J is TRBJ2-6 and V is TRBV6-2 or TRBV6-3, with D unresolved. Germline V gene data show CDR1 as MNHEY and CDR2 as SVGEGT. The ends were cut back, 2 bases at V and 0 bases at J, with 11 bases in the middle. The CDR3 is made up of 17 amino acids. CDR3 nucleotides: TGTGCCAGCAGTTACCCCCAAAGGGTCTCTGGGGCCAACGTCCTGACTTTC. Translated, it gives CASSYPQRVSGANVLTF.

This chain links TRBV5-1 with TRBJ1-1; a weak D match, TRBD1 (6 bases). CDR3 length: 15 residues. In germline, CDR1 is SGHRS, CDR2 YFSETQ. The V and J ends lost 7 bases and 3 bases respectively, with 19 bases between them. CDR3 bases: TGCGCCAGCGCTACGACAGGTATGAGGGACACTGAAGCTTTCTTT. This sequence encodes CASATTGMRDTEAFF.

This clonotype was seen a few times. CDR3 in amino acids: CASGSSGTGVAEAFF. In DNA form, the CDR3 reads TGTGCTAGTGGTTCCTCCGGGACAGGGGTGGCTGAAGCTTTCTTT. V usage is TRBV12-5 and J usage is TRBJ1-1; 10 bases align to TRBD1. The V and J ends lost 4 bases and 6 bases, in that order; junction bases with no gene match: 8. This CDR3 is built from 15 residues. In germline, CDR1 is LGHNT, CDR2 FRNRAP. Combining the CDR3 with reference TRBV12-5 and TRBJ1-1 gives the whole variable domain DARVTQTPRHKVTEMGQEVTMRCQPILGHNTVFWYRQTMMQGLELLAYFRNRAPLDDSGMPKDRFSAEMPDATLATLKIQPSEPRDSAVYFCASGSSGTGVAEAFFGQGTRLTVV.

Worth noting for this clonotype: At one boundary the junction diverges from the germline segment, which might be a read error. The chain employs TRBV2 and TRBJ1-2, with TRBD1 identical over 7 bases. This CDR3 has 11 amino acids. In germline, CDR1 is SNHLY, CDR2 FYNNEI. The DNA for the CDR3 is TGTGCCAGCAGTGAAGCGGGGACAGACCGCTTC. It specifies CASSEAGTDRF. Full variable domain (missing parts from reference TRBV2 and TRBJ1-2): EPEVTQTPSHQVTQMGQEVILRCVPISNHLYFYWYRQILGQKVEFLVSFYNNEISEKSEIFDDQFSVERPDGSNFTLKIRSTKLEDSAMYFCASSEAGTDRFGSGTRLTVV.

This clonotype came up a few times. The chain carries TRBV3-1 and TRBJ1-2; no reliable D call. This CDR3 has 13 amino acids. Germline lookup yields CDR1 LGHDT and CDR2 YNNKEL (reference sequence). The V end was cut by 10 bases, the J end by 8 bases, with 20 bases between. CDR3 DNA: TGTGCCACCGAAGGTCCAGAGTCTCGGGGCTACACCTTC. Amino acids: CATEGPESRGYTF.

The chain is built from TRBV29-1 and TRBJ1-2; TRBD1 matches 9 bases. V lost 5 bases and J lost 2; bases outside the gene matches: 9. Looked up from germline, CDR1 is SQVTM and CDR2 is ANQGSEA. The CDR3 has 15 residues. CDR3 residues: CSVPGQGPYNYGYTF. The CDR3 DNA reads as TGCAGCGTTCCGGGACAGGGACCATACAACTATGGCTACACCTTC.

This clonotype was seen only a few times. The V and J genes are TRBV28 and TRBJ1-5; D may be TRBD1 (5 bases). The CDR3 spans 13 residues. V lost 6 bases to trimming and J lost 9 bases, with 15 bases between them. The germline V gene encodes CDR1 MDHEN and CDR2 SYDVKM. CDR3 protein: CASRPGTFPPQHF. The DNA of the CDR3 is TGTGCCAGCAGGCCCGGGACTTTCCCGCCCCAGCATTTT.

Only one count was recorded for this clonotype. The rearrangement joins TRBV27 to TRBJ1-1; D might be TRBD1 (5 bases). Germline V gives CDR1 MNHEY, CDR2 SMNVEV (reference sequence). The CDR3 totals 16 residues. The ends were cut back, 3 bases at V and 1 base at J, with 15 bases in the middle. CDR3 region: CASSFWGFRGNTEAFF. In DNA form, the CDR3 reads TGTGCCAGCAGTTTTTGGGGCTTCAGAGGGAACACTGAAGCTTTCTTT.

This clonotype appeared a few times. The chain employs TRBV19 and TRBJ2-6, with 8 bases that match TRBD1. V gave up 4 bases and J gave up 1 base; unmatched junction bases: 0. The CDR3 is made up of 15 amino acids. Germline V lookup: CDR1 LNHDA, CDR2 SQIVND (reference sequence). In nucleotides, the CDR3 is TGTGCCAGTAGTAACAGGGGGTCTGGGGCCAACGTCCTGACTTTC. Protein sequence: CASSNRGSGANVLTF.

This clonotype was counted between two and nine times. The gene calls are TRBV6-5 and TRBJ2-7; no definite D call. With 0 bases removed from V and 2 bases from J, the gap between germline ends came to 11 bases. In germline, CDR1 is MNHEY, CDR2 SVGAGI. The CDR3 length is 15 residues. CDR3 amino acids: CASSYSNSLPYEQYF. The CDR3 nucleotides read TGTGCCAGCAGTTACTCTAACAGCCTACCCTACGAGCAGTACTTC.

CDR3 sequence (DNA): TGTGCCAGCAGCCAGCCGGGTCTGCCCTATGGCTACACCTTC. Translation: CASSQPGLPYGYTF. The chain links TRBV6-1 to TRBJ1-2, with no clear D. CDR3 length: 14 amino acids. Trimming left V 6 bases short and J 4 bases short, with 15 bases between. The germline CDR1 and CDR2 sequences are MNHNS and SASEGT.

J is TRBJ2-7 and V is TRBV12-5; perhaps TRBD1 as D (6 bases). CDR1 LGHNT and CDR2 FRNRAP come from the germline V gene. This CDR3 has 13 amino acids. Trimming stripped 2 bases from V and 2 bases from J, with 7 bases between. CDR3 coding DNA: TGTGCTAGTGGTTTGAGGGGGACCTACGAGCAGTACTTC. Amino acids: CASGLRGTYEQYF. The entire variable domain, with the rest obtained from reference TRBV12-5 and TRBJ2-7, is as follows: DARVTQTPRHKVTEMGQEVTMRCQPILGHNTVFWYRQTMMQGLELLAYFRNRAPLDDSGMPKDRFSAEMPDATLATLKIQPSEPRDSAVYFCASGLRGTYEQYFGPGTRLTVT.

The CDR3 region is CASSRTSGSNQPQHF. The CDR3 DNA is TGTGCCAGCAGTCGGACCTCCGGGAGCAATCAGCCCCAGCATTTT. The chain combines TRBV2 with TRBJ1-5; D is unclear. The germline V and J ends were trimmed by 5 bases and 1 base, with 12 bases remaining between them. Germline CDR1 SNHLY, CDR2 FYNNEI. The CDR3 extends over 15 amino acids.

The J gene is TRBJ2-3, the V gene TRBV9; 8 nucleotides match TRBD2. Germline trimming cut 0 bases from V and 5 bases from J; bases unmatched to any gene: 5. The CDR3 is made up of 15 amino acids. Germline V gene lookup returns CDR1 SGDLS and CDR2 YYNGEE. The CDR3 DNA sequence: TGTGCCAGCAGCGTAGGAGCGGGAGCAGGAGATACGCAGTATTTT. Translation: CASSVGAGAGDTQYF.